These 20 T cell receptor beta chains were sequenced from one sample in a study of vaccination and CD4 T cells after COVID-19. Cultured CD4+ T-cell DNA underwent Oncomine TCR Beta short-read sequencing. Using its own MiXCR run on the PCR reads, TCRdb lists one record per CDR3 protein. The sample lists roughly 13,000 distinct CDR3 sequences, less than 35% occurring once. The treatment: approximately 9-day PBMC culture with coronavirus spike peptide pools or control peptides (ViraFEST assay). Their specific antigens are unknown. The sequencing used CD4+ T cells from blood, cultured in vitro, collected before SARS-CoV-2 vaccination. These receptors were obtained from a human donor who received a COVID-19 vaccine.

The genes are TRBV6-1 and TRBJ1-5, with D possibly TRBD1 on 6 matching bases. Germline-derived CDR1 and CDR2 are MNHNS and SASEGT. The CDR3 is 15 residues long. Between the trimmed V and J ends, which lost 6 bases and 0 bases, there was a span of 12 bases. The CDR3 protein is CASRLQGFSNQPQHF. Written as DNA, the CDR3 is TGTGCCAGCAGGCTACAGGGCTTTAGCAATCAGCCCCAGCATTTT.

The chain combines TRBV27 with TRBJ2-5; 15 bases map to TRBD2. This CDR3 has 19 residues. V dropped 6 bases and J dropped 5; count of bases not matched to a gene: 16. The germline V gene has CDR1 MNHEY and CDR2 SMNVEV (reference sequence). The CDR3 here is CASSYKYRTSGGARETQYF. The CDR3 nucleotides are TGTGCCAGCAGCTATAAATATAGGACTAGCGGGGGGGCCAGGGAGACCCAGTACTTC.

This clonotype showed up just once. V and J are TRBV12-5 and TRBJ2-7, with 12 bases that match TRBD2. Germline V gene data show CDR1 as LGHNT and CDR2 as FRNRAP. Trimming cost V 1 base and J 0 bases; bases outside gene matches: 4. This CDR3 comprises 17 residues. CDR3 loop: CASGLASGGATSYEQYF. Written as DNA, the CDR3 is TGTGCTAGTGGTTTGGCTAGCGGGGGGGCTACCTCCTACGAGCAGTACTTC.

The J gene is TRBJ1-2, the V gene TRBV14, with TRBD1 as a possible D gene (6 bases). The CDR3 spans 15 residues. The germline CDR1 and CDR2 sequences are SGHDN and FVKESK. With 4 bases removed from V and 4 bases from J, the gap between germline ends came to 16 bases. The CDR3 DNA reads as TGTGCCAGCAGCCCTCACAAACAGGGACCCTATGGCTACACCTTC. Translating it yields CASSPHKQGPYGYTF.

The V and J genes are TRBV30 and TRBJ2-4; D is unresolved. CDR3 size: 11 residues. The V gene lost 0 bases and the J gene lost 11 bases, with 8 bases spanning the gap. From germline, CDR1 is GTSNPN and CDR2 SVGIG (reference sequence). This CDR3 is CAWSVRRVQYF. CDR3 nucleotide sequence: TGTGCCTGGAGTGTACGGCGCGTTCAGTACTTC.

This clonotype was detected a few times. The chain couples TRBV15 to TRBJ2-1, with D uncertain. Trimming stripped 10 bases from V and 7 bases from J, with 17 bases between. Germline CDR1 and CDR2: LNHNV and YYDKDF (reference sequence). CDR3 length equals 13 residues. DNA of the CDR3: TGTGCCAGCGCTATTGGGGTTTGGAATGAGCAGTTCTTC. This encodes CASAIGVWNEQFF.

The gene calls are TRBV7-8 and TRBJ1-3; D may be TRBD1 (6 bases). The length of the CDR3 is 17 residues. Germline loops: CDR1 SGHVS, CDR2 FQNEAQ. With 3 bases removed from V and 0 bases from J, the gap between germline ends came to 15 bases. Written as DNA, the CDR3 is TGTGCCAGCAGCTTGTCGGACAGTGGGAACTCTGGAAACACCATATATTTT. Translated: CASSLSDSGNSGNTIYF.

CDR3 loop: CAWERAGDTQYF. CDR3 DNA: TGTGCCTGGGAAAGGGCAGGAGATACGCAGTATTTT. The chain recombines TRBV30 with TRBJ2-3; D is undetermined. V was trimmed by 5 bases and J by 5 bases, leaving 11 bases between them. The V gene's germline CDR1 is GTSNPN and CDR2 SVGIG (reference sequence). The CDR3 is made up of 12 amino acids.

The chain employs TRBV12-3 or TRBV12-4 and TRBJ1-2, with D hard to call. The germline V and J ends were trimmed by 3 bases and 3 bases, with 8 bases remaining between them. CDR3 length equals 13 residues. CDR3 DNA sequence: TGTGCCAGCAGTTTTTCAGGTGACTATGGCTACACCTTC. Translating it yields CASSFSGDYGYTF.

CDR3 in DNA: TGTGCCAGGAGTAGACTAACCCAATTAAAAAACACTGAAGCTTTCTTT. Its protein is CARSRLTQLKNTEAFF. The chain is built from TRBV2 and TRBJ1-1, with no clear D. Germline values: CDR1 SNHLY, CDR2 FYNNEI. There are 16 residues in the CDR3. The V gene lost 9 bases and the J gene lost 2 bases, with 22 bases spanning the gap. Drawing the rest from reference TRBV2 and TRBJ1-1, the complete variable domain is EPEVTQTPSHQVTQMGQEVILRCVPISNHLYFYWYRQILGQKVEFLVSFYNNEISEKSEIFDDQFSVERPDGSNFTLKIRSTKLEDSAMYFCARSRLTQLKNTEAFFGQGTRLTVV.

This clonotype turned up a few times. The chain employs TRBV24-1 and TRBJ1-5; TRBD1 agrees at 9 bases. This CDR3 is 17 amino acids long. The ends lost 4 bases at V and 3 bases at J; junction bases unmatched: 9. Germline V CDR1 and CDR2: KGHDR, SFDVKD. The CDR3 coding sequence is TGTGCCACCAGTGACCCAAGAAGGACAGGGGACAATCAGCCCCAGCATTTT. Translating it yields CATSDPRRTGDNQPQHF.

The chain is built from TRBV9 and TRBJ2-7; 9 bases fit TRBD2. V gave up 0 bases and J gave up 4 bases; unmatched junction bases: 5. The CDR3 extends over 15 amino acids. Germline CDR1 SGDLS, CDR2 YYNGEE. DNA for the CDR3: TGTGCCAGCAGCGTAGCGGCGGGGGGGCGTTACGAGCAGTACTTC. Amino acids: CASSVAAGGRYEQYF.

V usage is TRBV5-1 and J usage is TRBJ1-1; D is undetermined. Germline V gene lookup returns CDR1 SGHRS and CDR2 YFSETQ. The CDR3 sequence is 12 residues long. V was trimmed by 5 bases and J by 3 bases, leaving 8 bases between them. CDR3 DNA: TGCGCCAGCAGTGTCGATGACACTGAAGCTTTCTTT. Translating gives CASSVDDTEAFF.

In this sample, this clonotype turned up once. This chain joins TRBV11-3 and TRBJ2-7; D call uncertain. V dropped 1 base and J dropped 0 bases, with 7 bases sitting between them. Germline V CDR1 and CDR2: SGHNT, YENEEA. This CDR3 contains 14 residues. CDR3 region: CASSLGAGSYEQYF. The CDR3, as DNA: TGTGCCAGCAGCTTAGGGGCAGGCTCCTACGAGCAGTACTTC.

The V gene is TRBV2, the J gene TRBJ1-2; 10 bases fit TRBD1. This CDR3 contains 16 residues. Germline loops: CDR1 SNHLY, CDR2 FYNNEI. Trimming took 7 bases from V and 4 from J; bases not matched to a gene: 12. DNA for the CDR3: TGTGCCAGCACACCGGGACAGGGGACTTCCAGCTATGGCTACACCTTC. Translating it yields CASTPGQGTSSYGYTF.

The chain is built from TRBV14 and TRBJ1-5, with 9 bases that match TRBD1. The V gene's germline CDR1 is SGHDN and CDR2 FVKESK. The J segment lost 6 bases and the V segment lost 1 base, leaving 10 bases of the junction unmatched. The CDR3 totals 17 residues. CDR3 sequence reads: CASSQGAGQGIGQPQHF. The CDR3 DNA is TGTGCCAGCAGCCAAGGCGCGGGACAGGGAATTGGTCAGCCCCAGCATTTT.

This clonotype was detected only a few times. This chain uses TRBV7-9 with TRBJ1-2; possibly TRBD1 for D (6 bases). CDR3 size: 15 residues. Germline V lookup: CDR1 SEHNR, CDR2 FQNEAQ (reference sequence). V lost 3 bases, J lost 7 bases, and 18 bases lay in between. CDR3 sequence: CASSLWGKSGAGYTF. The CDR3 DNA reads TGTGCCAGCAGCTTGTGGGGGAAGTCGGGGGCTGGCTACACCTTC.

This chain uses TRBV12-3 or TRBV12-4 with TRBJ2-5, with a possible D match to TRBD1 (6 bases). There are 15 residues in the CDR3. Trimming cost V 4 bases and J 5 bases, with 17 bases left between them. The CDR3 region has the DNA TGTGCCAGCAGTTCGCCCGCAGGGGCATGGGAGACCCAGTACTTC. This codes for CASSSPAGAWETQYF.

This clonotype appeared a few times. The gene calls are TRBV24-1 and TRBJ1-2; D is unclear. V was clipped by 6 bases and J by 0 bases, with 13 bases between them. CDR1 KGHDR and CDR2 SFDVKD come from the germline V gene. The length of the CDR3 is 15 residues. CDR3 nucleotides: TGTGCCACCAGTCCCGGACCCTTAGCTAACTATGGCTACACCTTC. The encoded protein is CATSPGPLANYGYTF.

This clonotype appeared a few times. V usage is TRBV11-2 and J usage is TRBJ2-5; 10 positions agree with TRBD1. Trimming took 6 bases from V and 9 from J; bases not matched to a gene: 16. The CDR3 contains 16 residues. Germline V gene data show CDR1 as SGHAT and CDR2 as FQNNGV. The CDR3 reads CASREPGQGMQVSQYF. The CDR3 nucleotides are TGTGCCAGCAGGGAACCGGGACAGGGGATGCAGGTTTCCCAGTACTTC.